This T cell receptor (beta chain) was found in a study of T cells of healthy individuals. TCRdb reprocessed the 5' RACE reads with MiXCR, giving one entry per CDR3 protein. The sample lists roughly 76,000 distinct CDR3 sequences; 5% were seen once. CDR1 and CDR2 (germline): SQVTM, ANQGSEA. This CDR3 region has 14 residues. Losses at the gene ends were 4 bases for V and 4 bases for J; bases not matched to a gene: 7. This clonotype was seen at least ten times. The sequence derives from a female donor in good health. The chain is built from TRBV29-1 and TRBJ2-3; 8 bases are a match to TRBD2. The CDR3: CSVGKASGSDTQYF. The DNA of the CDR3 is TGCAGCGTTGGCAAAGCTAGCGGGTCAGATACGCAGTATTTT.